The TCR beta chain under discussion was sequenced for a study of blood T cell repertoires in COVID-19. Overall study: Donors of Cohort 3 who recovered were those that had two negative PCRs, clearance, or symptom resolution. The United States, Italy and Spain supplied acute and convalescent COVID-19 samples.

Libraries were prepared by immunoSEQ multiplex PCR; TCRdb keeps only in-frame clonotypes and omits some of them. Of more than 300,000 clones in the sample, around 87% are singletons; the top ten hold less than 2.5%. The cohort comprised adults aged about 18 to 100 years residing in 24 US areas. Membership in each cohort depended on participant-reported clinical history. This TCR was sampled from a man aged 40-49 years in a cohort exposed to, infected with or recovered from COVID-19 (not recorded which). The sequenced sample consisted of PBMCs or T cells enriched from blood (not recorded which).

DNA of the CDR3: TGTGCCAGCACCCGCGACAGGGTCACTGAAGCTTTCTTT. Its protein product is CASTRDRVTEAFF. This sequence joins TRBV2 and TRBJ1-1, with 7 bases that match TRBD1. Per the germline V gene, CDR1 is SNHLY and CDR2 is FYNNEI. V trimming: 7 bases; J trimming: 4 bases; junction bases outside the gene matches: 6. The CDR3 spans 13 residues. The whole variable domain, filled in from reference TRBV2 and TRBJ1-1, reads EPEVTQTPSHQVTQMGQEVILRCVPISNHLYFYWYRQILGQKVEFLVSFYNNEISEKSEIFDDQFSVERPDGSNFTLKIRSTKLEDSAMYFCASTRDRVTEAFFGQGTRLTVV.